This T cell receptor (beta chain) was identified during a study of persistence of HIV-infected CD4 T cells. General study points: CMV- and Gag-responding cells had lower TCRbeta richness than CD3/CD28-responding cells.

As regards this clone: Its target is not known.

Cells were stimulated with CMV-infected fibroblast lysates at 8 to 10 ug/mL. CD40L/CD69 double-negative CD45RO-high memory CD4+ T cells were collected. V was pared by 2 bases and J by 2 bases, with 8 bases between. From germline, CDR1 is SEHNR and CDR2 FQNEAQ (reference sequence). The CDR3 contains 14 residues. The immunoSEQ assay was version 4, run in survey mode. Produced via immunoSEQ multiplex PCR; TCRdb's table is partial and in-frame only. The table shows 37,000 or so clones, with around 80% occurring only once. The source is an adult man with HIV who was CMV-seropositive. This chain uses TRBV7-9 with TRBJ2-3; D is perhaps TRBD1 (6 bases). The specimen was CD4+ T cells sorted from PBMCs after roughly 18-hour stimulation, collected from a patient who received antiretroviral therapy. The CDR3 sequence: CASSLNRDTDTQYF. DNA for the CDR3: TGTGCCAGCAGCTTAAACAGGGACACAGATACGCAGTATTTT.